The rows below give T cell receptor beta chains drawn from one sample of a study of T cell responses to AZD1222 COVID-19 vaccine. TCRdb's table, derived via immunoSEQ multiplex PCR, lists solely in-frame clones and lacks some. The profile covers about 270,000 clones, with about 94% appearing a single time and around 0.6% taken by the ten largest. The sequencing here drew on peripheral blood, taken 28 days after the second AZD1222 dose. These receptors originate from an adult who received the AZD1222 COVID-19 vaccine. Each CDR3 is given with its conserved first and last residue. Fields, in order: CDR3 length, D gene, V gene, J gene, clone size, CDR3 DNA, CDR3 protein. A D gene is named only where the DNA matches it firmly. Not all rows give a size; the values are once, few, many and, for expanded clones, a class.

CDR3 length: 13; D gene: -; V gene: TRBV2; J gene: TRBJ1-6; clone size: -; CDR3 DNA: TGTGCCAGCAGTGGGGACGGAAATTCACCCCTCCACTTT; CDR3 protein: CASSGDGNSPLHF
CDR3 length: 15; D gene: -; V gene: TRBV3-1/TRBV3-2; J gene: TRBJ1-5; clone size: -; CDR3 DNA: TGTGCCAGCAGCCTTCGGGTATTCAGGTTTCAGCCCCAGCATTTT; CDR3 protein: CASSLRVFRFQPQHF
CDR3 length: 13; D gene: -; V gene: TRBV28; J gene: TRBJ1-3; clone size: -; CDR3 DNA: TGTGCCAGCAGTTTCGGAGCGGGAAACACCATATATTTT; CDR3 protein: CASSFGAGNTIYF
CDR3 length: 15; D gene: TRBD1; V gene: TRBV5-8; J gene: TRBJ2-5; clone size: -; CDR3 DNA: TGTGCCAGCAGCTTCGGACAGGGCGGCCAAGAGACCCAGTACTTC; CDR3 protein: CASSFGQGGQETQYF
CDR3 length: 16; D gene: TRBD1; V gene: TRBV5-1; J gene: TRBJ2-1; clone size: once; CDR3 DNA: TGCGCCAGCAGCTCCGGAGGACAGGGGACATACAATGAGCAGTTCTTC; CDR3 protein: CASSSGGQGTYNEQFF
CDR3 length: 14; D gene: -; V gene: TRBV6-5; J gene: TRBJ2-7; clone size: -; CDR3 DNA: TGTGCCAGCAGCCAGACACTGAGCTCCTACGAGCAGTACTTC; CDR3 protein: CASSQTLSSYEQYF
CDR3 length: 14; D gene: -; V gene: TRBV5-6; J gene: TRBJ2-4; clone size: -; CDR3 DNA: TGTGCCAGCAGCTTTGGGACAGCCAAAAACATTCAGTACTTC; CDR3 protein: CASSFGTAKNIQYF
CDR3 length: 16; D gene: -; V gene: TRBV21-1; J gene: TRBJ1-2; clone size: -; CDR3 DNA: TGTGCCAGCAGCACCCACCAGGGAGCAACCCGCTATGGCTACACCTTC; CDR3 protein: CASSTHQGATRYGYTF
CDR3 length: 14; D gene: -; V gene: TRBV28; J gene: TRBJ2-7; clone size: -; CDR3 DNA: TGTGCCAGCAGTCCCGTGGGTATTTCCTACGAGCAGTACTTC; CDR3 protein: CASSPVGISYEQYF
CDR3 length: 17; D gene: -; V gene: TRBV3-1/TRBV3-2; J gene: TRBJ2-6; clone size: -; CDR3 DNA: TGTGCCAGCAGCCAAGCGTCAGGAGGCTCTGGGGCCAACGTCCTGACTTTC; CDR3 protein: CASSQASGGSGANVLTF
CDR3 length: 16; D gene: TRBD2; V gene: TRBV2; J gene: TRBJ2-5; clone size: -; CDR3 DNA: TGTGCCAGCAGTGCTCCCGTGACTAGCGGAGAAGAGACCCAGTACTTC; CDR3 protein: CASSAPVTSGEETQYF
CDR3 length: 17; D gene: TRBD2; V gene: TRBV7-9; J gene: TRBJ2-3; clone size: -; CDR3 DNA: TGTGCCAGCAGCCCTCGGGCTAGCGGGGCTAGCACAGATACGCAGTATTTT; CDR3 protein: CASSPRASGASTDTQYF
CDR3 length: 11; D gene: -; V gene: TRBV28; J gene: TRBJ2-1; clone size: once; CDR3 DNA: TGTGCCAGCACGGCACACAATGAGCAGTTCTTC; CDR3 protein: CASTAHNEQFF
CDR3 length: 13; D gene: -; V gene: TRBV9; J gene: TRBJ1-1; clone size: -; CDR3 DNA: TGTGCCAGCAGCGTAGATGTGAACACTGAAGCTTTCTTT; CDR3 protein: CASSVDVNTEAFF
CDR3 length: 13; D gene: TRBD1; V gene: TRBV19; J gene: TRBJ2-5; clone size: -; CDR3 DNA: TGTGCCAGTAGTACCAGGGGGCGGAAGACCCAGTACTTC; CDR3 protein: CASSTRGRKTQYF
CDR3 length: 13; D gene: -; V gene: TRBV2; J gene: TRBJ2-7; clone size: -; CDR3 DNA: TGTGCCAGCAGGCCCGGGTTGGTCCACGAGCAGTACTTC; CDR3 protein: CASRPGLVHEQYF
CDR3 length: 13; D gene: -; V gene: TRBV6-5; J gene: TRBJ1-6; clone size: -; CDR3 DNA: TGTGCCAGCAGTAATGGCTTTGGATCACCCCTCCACTTT; CDR3 protein: CASSNGFGSPLHF
CDR3 length: 14; D gene: -; V gene: TRBV19; J gene: TRBJ1-1; clone size: -; CDR3 DNA: TGTGCCAGTAGGACCTTCAGGGGGAACACTGAAGCTTTCTTT; CDR3 protein: CASRTFRGNTEAFF
CDR3 length: 14; D gene: TRBD1; V gene: TRBV10-3; J gene: TRBJ2-7; clone size: -; CDR3 DNA: TGTGCCATCAGTGTGGACAGGGTAACCTACGAGCAGTACTTC; CDR3 protein: CAISVDRVTYEQYF
CDR3 length: 16; D gene: -; V gene: TRBV18; J gene: TRBJ1-3; clone size: once; CDR3 DNA: TGTGCCAGCTCACCATGGGCAGGAAACTCTGGAAACACCATATATTTT; CDR3 protein: CASSPWAGNSGNTIYF
CDR3 length: 14; D gene: -; V gene: TRBV19; J gene: TRBJ2-1; clone size: once; CDR3 DNA: TGTGCCAGTAGTTTCAAGCGGAACTACAATGAGCAGTTCTTC; CDR3 protein: CASSFKRNYNEQFF
CDR3 length: 13; D gene: -; V gene: TRBV7-9; J gene: TRBJ2-5; clone size: -; CDR3 DNA: TGTGCCAGCAGCTTAGGGAGCCAAGAGACCCAGTACTTC; CDR3 protein: CASSLGSQETQYF
CDR3 length: 16; D gene: TRBD2; V gene: TRBV5-5; J gene: TRBJ2-5; clone size: -; CDR3 DNA: TGTGCCAGCAGCTTGTTGGCGGGAGGGCCGGCAGAGACCCAGTACTTC; CDR3 protein: CASSLLAGGPAETQYF
CDR3 length: 14; D gene: TRBD2; V gene: TRBV28; J gene: TRBJ2-7; clone size: -; CDR3 DNA: TGTGCCAGCAGTTTAGGGAGGGCTACCTACGAGCAGTACTTC; CDR3 protein: CASSLGRATYEQYF
CDR3 length: 13; D gene: -; V gene: TRBV6-5; J gene: TRBJ1-2; clone size: -; CDR3 DNA: TGTGCCAGCAGACCCAGGGTCCCGTCTGGCTACACCTTC; CDR3 protein: CASRPRVPSGYTF
CDR3 length: 13; D gene: -; V gene: TRBV27; J gene: TRBJ1-1; clone size: -; CDR3 DNA: TGTGCCAGCAGGGGGGGCATGAACACTGAAGCTTTCTTT; CDR3 protein: CASRGGMNTEAFF
CDR3 length: 10; D gene: -; V gene: TRBV25-1; J gene: TRBJ1-3; clone size: once; CDR3 DNA: TGTGCCTGCCCGGGAAACACCATATATTTT; CDR3 protein: CACPGNTIYF
CDR3 length: 17; D gene: TRBD1; V gene: TRBV18; J gene: TRBJ1-3; clone size: -; CDR3 DNA: TGTGCCAGCTCACCGGGGGTGTACAGGGGCCCTGGAAACACCATATATTTT; CDR3 protein: CASSPGVYRGPGNTIYF
CDR3 length: 14; D gene: -; V gene: TRBV2; J gene: TRBJ2-6; clone size: once; CDR3 DNA: TGTGCCAGCAGTGACACCTCCGGGGCCAACGTCCTGACTTTC; CDR3 protein: CASSDTSGANVLTF
CDR3 length: 15; D gene: -; V gene: TRBV7-2; J gene: TRBJ2-3; clone size: -; CDR3 DNA: TGTGCCAGCCGAATAGGGCAGGTACGGTCAGATACGCAGTATTTT; CDR3 protein: CASRIGQVRSDTQYF